This record concerns one TCR beta chain sequence. Sequencing used immunoSEQ multiplex PCR; TCRdb keeps in-frame clones, though not all of them. The table includes tens of thousands of clones, around 85% detected once. The data originate from a study of blood T cell repertoires in COVID-19. Germline-derived CDR1 and CDR2 are SQVTM and ANQGSEA. This CDR3 has 13 residues. With 7 bases clipped from V and 2 bases from J, the junction kept 7 bases outside the gene matches. The receptor was derived from a man in his fifties or sixties with active COVID-19. V usage is TRBV29-1 and J usage is TRBJ2-5, with 7 bases identical to TRBD2. The specimen was peripheral blood. CDR3 coding DNA: TGCAGCGCGGATGAGGGACTACAAGAGACCCAGTACTTC. It codes for CSADEGLQETQYF.